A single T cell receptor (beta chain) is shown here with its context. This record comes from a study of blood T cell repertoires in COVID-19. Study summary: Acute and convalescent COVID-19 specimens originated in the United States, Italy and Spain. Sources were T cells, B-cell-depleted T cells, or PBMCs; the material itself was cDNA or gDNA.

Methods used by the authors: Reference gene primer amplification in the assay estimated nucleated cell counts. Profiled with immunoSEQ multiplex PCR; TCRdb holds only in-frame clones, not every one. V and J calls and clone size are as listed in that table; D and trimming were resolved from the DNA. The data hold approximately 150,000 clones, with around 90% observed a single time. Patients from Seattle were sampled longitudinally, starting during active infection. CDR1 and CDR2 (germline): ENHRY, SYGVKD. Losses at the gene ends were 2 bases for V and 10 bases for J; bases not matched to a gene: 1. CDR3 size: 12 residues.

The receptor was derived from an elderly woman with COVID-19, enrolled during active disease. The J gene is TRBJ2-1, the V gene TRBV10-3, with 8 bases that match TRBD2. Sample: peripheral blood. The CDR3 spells CAISERLAEQFF. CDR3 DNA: TGTGCCATCAGTGAGCGACTAGCGGAGCAGTTCTTC.